The present entry profiles one T cell receptor beta chain with its context. Germline V gene lookup returns CDR1 GTSNPN and CDR2 SVGIG (reference sequence). The CDR3 length is 13 residues. V lost 2 bases to trimming and J lost 4 bases, with 9 bases between them. The entry originates in a study of blood T cell repertoires in COVID-19. Turning to the study itself: Spain, Italy and the United States supplied samples that represented acute and convalescent COVID-19. Sources were T cells, B-cell-depleted T cells, or PBMCs; the material itself was cDNA or gDNA.

Per the original data handling: Nucleated cell number was recorded as an estimate derived from reference gene primer amplification. TCRdb keeps only in-frame clones here, not all; method: immunoSEQ multiplex PCR. Clone size and V and J calls were adopted from that table, with D and trimming inferred from the DNA. The sample has 55,000 to 80,000 clones; roughly 90% are singletons. The source material was peripheral blood. The clonotype was recovered from a woman between 55 and 75 years old with acute or convalescent COVID-19. The chain joins TRBV30 to TRBJ1-5, with D hard to call. The DNA for the CDR3 is TGTGCCTGGAGTCGAGAGAGGAATCAGCCCCAGCATTTT. Its protein product is CAWSRERNQPQHF.